This T cell receptor beta chain was found in a study of cytomegalovirus exposure and HLA in healthy donors. PCR involved 60 Vbeta and 13 Jbeta primers. The repertoire was sequenced with immunoSEQ multiplex PCR; TCRdb's copy has only in-frame clones and lacks some. The table shows around 160,000 clones, with 79% occurring only once. Broader study findings: Among TCR beta chains, those listed as cytomegalovirus-associated numbered roughly 150. Donor immune exposure was known only as CMV serostatus. Among CMV-associated TCR beta chains, most appeared HLA-restricted in a later analysis.

About this clone itself: Its antigen remains unidentified.

Sequenced input: PBMCs. The sequence came from a woman aged 35 to 49 in good health and CMV-seropositive.

CDR3: CASRRDRDTGELFF. The DNA for the CDR3 is TGCGCCAGCCGCCGGGACAGGGACACCGGGGAGCTGTTTTTT. The genes are TRBV5-1 and TRBJ2-2, with 9 bases lining up with TRBD1. Germline V CDR1 and CDR2: SGHRS, YFSETQ. This CDR3 is built from 14 residues. V trimming: 7 bases; J trimming: 3 bases; junction bases outside the gene matches: 4.